A selection of T cell receptor beta chains follows, all from one sample in a study of cytomegalovirus exposure and HLA in healthy donors. Sequenced by immunoSEQ multiplex PCR; TCRdb stores in-frame clones only, minus some. The repertoire holds under 130,000 clones, with approximately 82% as singletons. The sequencing sample was made of PBMCs. The receptors come from a man aged 35 to 55 in good health and CMV-seropositive. Each CDR3 is given with its conserved first and last residue. D genes are given only for firm matches. Where a row states a size, it is once, few, many or the class of an expanded clone; other rows omit it.

>TRBJ2-5|-|TRBV30|TRBD2
CAWSVGLGGETQYF
TGTGCCTGGAGTGTGGGACTAGGAGGAGAGACCCAGTACTTC
>TRBJ1-2|-|TRBV19|-
CASSISPGGYGYTF
TGTGCCAGTAGTATTAGCCCGGGAGGCTATGGCTACACCTTC
>TRBJ1-4|-|TRBV6-5|-
CASSPGFTNEKLFF
TGTGCCAGCAGCCCAGGGTTTACCAATGAAAAACTGTTTTTT
>TRBJ1-1|-|TRBV19|TRBD1
CASKEDRVNTEAFF
TGTGCCAGTAAGGAGGACAGGGTGAACACTGAAGCTTTCTTT
>TRBJ1-2|-|TRBV7-2|TRBD1
CASSYKLSTGGGYGYTF
TGTGCCAGCAGCTATAAACTGTCGACAGGGGGGGGCTATGGCTACACCTTC
>TRBJ2-2|-|TRBV18|-
CASSPYSANTGELFF
TGTGCCAGCTCACCATATTCTGCGAACACCGGGGAGCTGTTTTTT
>TRBJ1-1|-|TRBV7-9|TRBD1
CASSFHQGQGQTEAFF
TGTGCCAGCAGTTTCCACCAGGGACAGGGGCAAACTGAAGCTTTCTTT
>TRBJ2-5|few|TRBV28|-
CASSRLGAGASWYF
TGTGCCAGCAGTCGTTTAGGGGCAGGGGCCTCCTGGTACTTC
>TRBJ2-3|-|TRBV19|TRBD2
CASSIGTSASKSTDTQYF
TGTGCCAGTAGTATAGGGACTAGCGCCTCGAAAAGCACAGATACGCAGTATTTT
>TRBJ2-3|few|TRBV4-3|-
CASSQGGVSPDTQYF
TGCGCCAGCAGCCAAGGAGGAGTTAGTCCCGATACGCAGTATTTT
>TRBJ2-7|-|TRBV7-9|-
CASSSPGGGDYYEQYF
TGTGCCAGCAGCTCCCCAGGTGGGGGCGACTACTACGAGCAGTACTTC
>TRBJ2-6|-|TRBV7-3|TRBD2
CASSLIGTSGSTSSGANGLTF
TGTGCCAGCAGCTTAATTGGGACTAGCGGAAGCACCAGCTCTGGGGCCAACGGCCTGACTTTC
>TRBJ1-3|-|TRBV30|-
CAWRPSSGNTIYF
TGTGCCTGGCGCCCCAGCTCTGGAAACACCATATATTTT
>TRBJ2-3|few|TRBV4-3|TRBD2
CASSPAGPAGGTQYF
TGCGCCAGCAGCCCGGCAGGACCAGCGGGGGGGACGCAGTATTTT
>TRBJ2-7|-|TRBV6-1|-
CASRETTISYEQYF
TGTGCCAGCAGGGAAACAACCATCTCCTACGAGCAGTACTTC
>TRBJ2-6|-|TRBV9|TRBD1
CASSVGGLRGRFGANVLTF
TGTGCCAGCAGCGTAGGTGGGCTCAGGGGGCGCTTCGGGGCCAACGTCCTGACTTTC
>TRBJ2-3|-|TRBV18|TRBD1
CASSPGQGYDTQYF
TGTGCCAGCTCACCCGGACAGGGTTATGATACGCAGTATTTT
>TRBJ2-1|-|TRBV7-3|TRBD1
CASSAGTGAYNEQFF
TGTGCCAGCAGCGCCGGGACAGGGGCCTACAATGAGCAGTTCTTC
>TRBJ1-3|-|TRBV7-8|-
CASSLRRADGNTIYF
TGTGCCAGCAGCTTAAGGAGGGCGGACGGAAACACCATATATTTT
>TRBJ2-7|few|TRBV5-5|TRBD2
CASSLGLADSYEQYF
TGTGCCAGCAGCTTGGGACTAGCGGACTCCTACGAGCAGTACTTC
>TRBJ2-5|-|TRBV7-6|TRBD2
CASSLGLAGGLGTQYF
TGTGCCAGCAGCTTGGGACTAGCGGGAGGGTTAGGGACCCAGTACTTC
>TRBJ2-3|-|TRBV29-1|TRBD2
CSVVGRADTDTQYF
TGCAGCGTTGTTGGGAGGGCCGACACAGATACGCAGTATTTT
>TRBJ2-2|-|TRBV7-9|TRBD1
CASSRGTDGELFF
TGTGCCAGCAGCCGTGGGACAGACGGGGAGCTGTTTTTT
>TRBJ2-3|-|TRBV6-5|TRBD2
CASRNGGAYTQYF
TGTGCCAGCAGGAACGGGGGGGCTTATACGCAGTATTTT
>TRBJ1-1|-|TRBV19|TRBD1
CATTDRGRTEAFF
TGTGCCACTACCGACAGGGGAAGGACTGAAGCTTTCTTT
>TRBJ2-2|-|TRBV7-2|TRBD2
CASREPGLAGGTGELFF
TGTGCCAGCAGGGAACCGGGACTAGCGGGGGGGACCGGGGAGCTGTTTTTT
>TRBJ2-3|-|TRBV9|-
CASSYPDGVRTDTQYF
TGTGCCAGCAGCTACCCCGACGGGGTTAGAACAGATACGCAGTATTTT
>TRBJ1-4|-|TRBV6-6|-
CASSKTGDPNEKLFF
TGTGCCAGCAGTAAAACAGGTGACCCAAATGAAAAACTGTTTTTT
>TRBJ2-1|-|TRBV4-3|TRBD1
CASSQTAGQGALYEQFF
TGCGCCAGCAGCCAAACCGCGGGACAGGGGGCCTTATACGAGCAGTTCTTC
>TRBJ2-7|-|TRBV13|-
CASSFAGAHEQYF
TGTGCCAGCAGCTTCGCAGGGGCTCACGAGCAGTACTTC
>TRBJ1-4|-|TRBV7-2|-
CASSLGLNEKLFF
TGTGCCAGCAGCTTAGGGCTTAATGAAAAACTGTTTTTT
>TRBJ1-2|-|TRBV9|TRBD1
CASKGQDYGYTF
TGTGCCAGCAAGGGACAGGACTATGGCTACACCTTC
>TRBJ2-6|-|TRBV7-3|-
CASSLQGTSGANGLTF
TGTGCCAGCAGCTTACAGGGAACCTCTGGGGCCAACGGCCTGACTTTC
>TRBJ1-2|-|TRBV4-2|TRBD1
CASSQEVAGGVYGYTF
TGTGCCAGCAGCCAAGAGGTGGCAGGGGGCGTCTATGGCTACACCTTC
>TRBJ2-3|-|TRBV15|-
CATSRGGASTDTQYF
TGTGCCACCAGCAGAGGCGGAGCAAGCACAGATACGCAGTATTTT
>TRBJ2-5|-|TRBV7-2|TRBD1
CASSSNRGTQTQYF
TGTGCCAGCAGCTCGAACAGGGGAACGCAGACCCAGTACTTC
>TRBJ2-5|once|TRBV7-2|TRBD2
CASSQGLGWETQYF
TGTGCCAGCAGCCAAGGACTAGGATGGGAGACCCAGTACTTC
>TRBJ2-1|-|TRBV5-1|-
CASSLSSGSHGNEQFF
TGCGCCAGCAGCTTGTCCAGCGGAAGCCATGGCAATGAGCAGTTCTTC
>TRBJ2-7|many|TRBV6-1|TRBD1
CASSLDRGNTYEQYF
TGTGCCAGCAGTCTAGACAGGGGCAACACCTACGAGCAGTACTTC
>TRBJ1-6|-|TRBV30|TRBD1
CAWKTFGTGATPLHF
TGTGCCTGGAAGACGTTCGGGACAGGGGCTACACCCCTCCACTTT
>TRBJ2-5|-|TRBV7-9|TRBD2
CASSPSSGGGGETQYF
TGTGCCAGCAGCCCCTCTAGCGGGGGTGGAGGGGAGACCCAGTACTTC
>TRBJ2-1|-|TRBV5-1|-
CASSWVADNEQFF
TGCGCCAGCAGCTGGGTAGCGGACAATGAGCAGTTCTTC
>TRBJ2-4|few|TRBV9|-
CASSVEGSWAKNIQYF
TGTGCCAGCAGCGTAGAAGGTAGCTGGGCCAAAAACATTCAGTACTTC
>TRBJ2-7|-|TRBV6-1|TRBD1
CASSEGVGTGGYEQYF
TGTGCCAGCAGTGAGGGCGTCGGGACAGGGGGCTACGAGCAGTACTTC
>TRBJ1-6|-|TRBV7-2|-
CASSSPSGTANSPLHF
TGTGCCAGCAGCTCCCCCAGCGGGACGGCTAATTCACCCCTCCACTTT
>TRBJ2-1|-|TRBV11-1|TRBD2
CASSSRPLADYNERFF
TGTGCCAGCAGCTCCCGACCACTAGCGGACTACAATGAGCGGTTCTTC